Sequencing of this T cell receptor beta chain was carried out in a study of CD8 T cells in Susac syndrome. Germline assignment: CDR1 DFQATT and CDR2 SNEGSKA (reference sequence). The CDR3 consists of 18 residues. V lost 0 bases and J lost 5; bases outside the gene matches: 15. With random hexamers, 0.5 to 1 ug RNA was reverse transcribed. TCRdb passed the immunoSEQ multiplex PCR reads through MiXCR, listing each CDR3 protein once. The sample contains some 110,000 distinct CDR3 sequences, roughly 93% of which appear only once. V is TRBV20-1 and J is TRBJ1-5; 8 bases map to TRBD1. The sequenced sample consisted of CD8+ T cells from PBMCs. The receptor was isolated from a human donor with multiple sclerosis. Here the CDR3 DNA reads TGCAGTGCTAGAGATCAGGGACAGGCCATCGTGGGCGATCAGCCCCAGCATTTT. It is translated as CSARDQGQAIVGDQPQHF.